This TCR beta chain stems from a study of blood T cells in healthy people across ages. Next came a second PCR, run for about 6 to 12 cycles, which used a sample-barcoded 5' primer along with a J-beta primer mix. Unique molecular identifiers of 12 random nucleotides labeled each cDNA. One entry per CDR3 protein results from TCRdb running MiXCR on the 5' RACE reads. The data contain fewer than 1,200,000 distinct CDR3 sequences, approximately 25% of them singletons. The CDR3 is made up of 15 amino acids. Trimming stripped 1 base from V and 7 bases from J, with 19 bases between. From germline, CDR1 is DFQATT and CDR2 SNEGSKA (reference sequence). Donors gave around 9.3 milliliters of peripheral blood apiece. This sample was also put to use in a study of T cells of mothers and their children. That study reports: The second PCR's M1S primer added sample barcodes and 2-4 random nucleotides. It was related mother-child pairs that showed slightly higher overlap than unrelated pairs, without reaching significance.

The chain employs TRBV20-1 and TRBJ1-2, with D perhaps matching TRBD1 (6 bases). Sequencing was carried out using blood. This receptor was obtained from a girl aged 2-9 years in good health. CDR3 DNA: TGCAGTGCTAGAGTGGCAGGGGATCAGCGGAGTGGCTACACCTTC. It yields the protein CSARVAGDQRSGYTF.